These T cell receptor beta chains were read from a single sample in a study of TIL therapy for anti-PD-1-resistant metastatic lung cancer. Here immunoSEQ multiplex PCR was the method, and the copy in TCRdb shows in-frame clones only, minus some. The table lists about 26,000 clones, just under 75% of them singletons, with approximately 7.3% in the top ten. The sequencing here drew on tumor tissue, taken at baseline. These receptors all stem from a person between 30 and 79 years old with non-small cell lung cancer. CDR3s include the opening cysteine and the closing phenylalanine or tryptophan. D genes are given only for firm matches. Clone size appears in some rows only: once, few, many, or a class for an expanded clone.

abundance	j_gene	v_gene	d_gene	CDR3nt	CDR3aa
NA	TRBJ1-5	TRBV11-2	TRBD1	TGTGCCAGCAGCAACAACAGGGGAGGCAATCAGCCCCAGCATTTT	CASSNNRGGNQPQHF
NA	TRBJ2-7	TRBV30	TRBD2	TGTGCCTGGAGTCGGGGGGGCAGAGGAGAGCAGTACTTC	CAWSRGGRGEQYF
once	TRBJ1-5	TRBV4-1	NA	TGCGCCAGCAGCCAAGAGTTAGGGGCTAGCAATCAGCCCCAGCATTTT	CASSQELGASNQPQHF
NA	TRBJ2-7	TRBV18	NA	TGTGCCAGCTCACCACTCTATAATAACGAGCAGTACTTC	CASSPLYNNEQYF
NA	TRBJ1-5	TRBV7-7	NA	TGTGCCAGCAGCCCGGAAAACAGGGAGCAGCCCCAGCATTTT	CASSPENREQPQHF
NA	TRBJ2-1	TRBV19	TRBD1	TGTGCCAGTAGTAGATATACCGGGACAGCCTACAATGAGCAGTTCTTC	CASSRYTGTAYNEQFF
NA	TRBJ1-4	TRBV10-3	NA	TGTGCCACGGGAGGGAACAGGGCGAATAATGAAAAACTGTTTTTT	CATGGNRANNEKLFF
NA	TRBJ2-7	TRBV5-1	NA	TGCGCCAGCAGCCCCCTTGAGGGGGGATCCTCCTACGAGCAGTACTTC	CASSPLEGGSSYEQYF
NA	TRBJ2-1	TRBV9	NA	TGTGCCAGCAGCGCCCGGGGGGCGGATAACTACAATGAGCAGTTCTTC	CASSARGADNYNEQFF
few	TRBJ2-3	TRBV6-6	NA	TGTGCCAGCAGTCCCTCCACAGATACGCAGTATTTT	CASSPSTDTQYF
NA	TRBJ1-1	TRBV10-1	NA	TGCGCCAGCAGTGATTCGGGCAGGGGCCGGTTCACTGAAGCTTTCTTT	CASSDSGRGRFTEAFF
NA	TRBJ2-1	TRBV10-3	TRBD1	TGTGCCATCAGTGAGTCGATATTGGACAGGGGGCAGGGGGAGCAGTTCTTC	CAISESILDRGQGEQFF
NA	TRBJ1-3	TRBV6-1	TRBD1	TGTGCCAGCATGAGGGGGCCCGGAAACACCATATATTTT	CASMRGPGNTIYF
NA	TRBJ1-1	TRBV9	TRBD1	TGTGCCAGCAGCGTAGGAGCGGGGACAGCAACCATGAACACTGAAGCTTTCTTT	CASSVGAGTATMNTEAFF
NA	TRBJ1-6	TRBV29-1	NA	TGCAGCGTTGGGGAGGGTCGTAATTCACCCCTCCACTTT	CSVGEGRNSPLHF
few	TRBJ1-5	TRBV7-3	NA	TGTGCCAGCAGCAGGGATCGAAATCAGCCCCAGCATTTT	CASSRDRNQPQHF
NA	TRBJ2-3	TRBV6-4	TRBD2	TGTGCCAGCAGTGACTCGACTAGCGGGGGAGATACGCAGTATTTT	CASSDSTSGGDTQYF
NA	TRBJ2-7	TRBV28	NA	TGTGCCAGCAGTCTCCACGGAGGGGGCTCCTACGAGCAGTACTTC	CASSLHGGGSYEQYF
once	TRBJ1-1	TRBV7-2	TRBD1	TGTGCCAGCAGCTCCAACCCGGGACAGGGGCAGGTCACTGAAGCTTTCTTT	CASSSNPGQGQVTEAFF
NA	TRBJ1-5	TRBV19	NA	TGTGCCTCCCCGGCCGGGACATTCGAGCTTTTCGGCAATCAGCCCCAGCATTTT	CASPAGTFELFGNQPQHF
NA	TRBJ2-7	TRBV5-1	NA	TGCGCCAGCAGCTTGCCAGGGGTGGGCGAGCAGTACTTC	CASSLPGVGEQYF
NA	TRBJ1-6	TRBV6-5	TRBD1	TGTGCCAGCAGACCTCAGACAGGGACAAATTCACCCCTCCACTTT	CASRPQTGTNSPLHF
NA	TRBJ2-1	TRBV7-2	NA	TGTGCCAGCAGCTTAGTAGTGGGCTCCTACAATGAGCAGTTCTTC	CASSLVVGSYNEQFF
NA	TRBJ2-7	TRBV25-1	TRBD1	TGTGCCAGCAGTTCACAGGGGTTAGACGAGCAGTACTTC	CASSSQGLDEQYF
NA	TRBJ2-3	TRBV4-1	TRBD2	TGCGCCAGCAGCCCTCCGACTAGCGGGGATAGCACAGATACGCAGTATTTT	CASSPPTSGDSTDTQYF
NA	TRBJ2-7	TRBV15	NA	TGTGCCACCAGCAGAGATCTGGGCCCAGGGGTCTCCTACGAGCAGTACTTC	CATSRDLGPGVSYEQYF
NA	TRBJ2-5	TRBV5-1	NA	TGCGCCAGCAGCCCCGGGGGCTCGGGGATAGGGCAAGAGACCCAGTACTTC	CASSPGGSGIGQETQYF
NA	TRBJ2-3	TRBV10-1	NA	TGCGCCAGCAGTGATAGTAGCTTAGGCACAGATACGCAGTATTTT	CASSDSSLGTDTQYF
NA	TRBJ2-7	TRBV27	NA	TGTGCCAGCAGTTTCCGGGGACCCTACGAGCAGTACTTC	CASSFRGPYEQYF
NA	TRBJ2-1	TRBV6-1	NA	TGTGCCAGCAGTGTGGAAGCAAGCTCCTACAATGAGCAGTTCTTC	CASSVEASSYNEQFF
NA	TRBJ2-3	TRBV9	NA	TGTGCCAGCAGCGTCGAACCGGGGCGAACAGATACGCAGTATTTT	CASSVEPGRTDTQYF
NA	TRBJ2-5	TRBV7-8	TRBD2	TGTGCCAGCAACCCGGGGGGGCCGGGGGAGACCCAGTACTTC	CASNPGGPGETQYF
NA	TRBJ1-4	TRBV28	TRBD1	TGTGCCAGCAGTGCCATACAGGGGGCACTGTTTTTT	CASSAIQGALFF
once	TRBJ1-1	TRBV19	NA	TGTGCCAGTAAATCCTATACAAGTACGGGGGGTAGTGGCACTGAAGCTTTCTTT	CASKSYTSTGGSGTEAFF
few	TRBJ1-2	TRBV29-1	NA	TGCAGCGTTGATGGCGTGGATGGCTACACCTTC	CSVDGVDGYTF
NA	TRBJ2-7	TRBV4-3	NA	TGCGCCAGCAGCCCCGATCAGGGAGCAAGGGAGCAGTACTTC	CASSPDQGAREQYF
NA	TRBJ2-7	TRBV29-1	TRBD1	TGCAGCGTTGGGAGATGGACAGGAGCCTACGAGCAGTACTTC	CSVGRWTGAYEQYF
NA	TRBJ2-2	TRBV9	NA	TGTGCCAGCAGCGCGAGCACCGGGGAGCTGTTTTTT	CASSASTGELFF
NA	TRBJ1-2	TRBV5-4	NA	TGTGCCAGCAGCTTACTAGAGAACTATGGCTACACCTTC	CASSLLENYGYTF
NA	TRBJ2-3	TRBV11-2	NA	TGTGCCAGCAGCTTAGGTGCGGGGCCCCTGATCACAGATACGCAGTATTTT	CASSLGAGPLITDTQYF
once	TRBJ2-3	TRBV9	NA	TGTGCCAGCAGCGTAGTAGGGTCATTGGGCACAGATACGCAGTATTTT	CASSVVGSLGTDTQYF
NA	TRBJ1-2	TRBV27	TRBD1	TGTGCCAGCAGTCCGACAGGGGCGATCTCCTACACCTTC	CASSPTGAISYTF
NA	TRBJ1-2	TRBV6-5	TRBD1	TGTGCCAGCAGTAGGGACAGGAACTATGGCTACACCTTC	CASSRDRNYGYTF
NA	TRBJ2-1	TRBV6-5	TRBD2	TGTGCCAGCAGTGCTAGCGGGGACTCCTACAATGAGCAGTTCTTC	CASSASGDSYNEQFF
NA	TRBJ2-5	TRBV19	TRBD2	TGTGCCAGTGATTCGGGGGGGGGCCGCCAAGAGACCCAGTACTTC	CASDSGGGRQETQYF